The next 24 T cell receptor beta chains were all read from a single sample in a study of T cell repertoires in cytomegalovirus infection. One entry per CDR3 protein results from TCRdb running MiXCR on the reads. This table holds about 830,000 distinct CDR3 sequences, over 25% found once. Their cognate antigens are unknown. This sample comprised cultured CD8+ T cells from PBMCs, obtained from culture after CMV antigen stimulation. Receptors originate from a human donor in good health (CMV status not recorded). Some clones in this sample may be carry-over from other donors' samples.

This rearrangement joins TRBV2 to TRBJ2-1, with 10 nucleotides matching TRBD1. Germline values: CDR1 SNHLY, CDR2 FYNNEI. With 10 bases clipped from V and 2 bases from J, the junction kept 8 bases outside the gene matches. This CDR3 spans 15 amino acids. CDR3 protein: CATQRGTGAYNEQFF. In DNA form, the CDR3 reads TGTGCCACCCAGAGGGGGACAGGGGCCTACAATGAGCAGTTCTTC.

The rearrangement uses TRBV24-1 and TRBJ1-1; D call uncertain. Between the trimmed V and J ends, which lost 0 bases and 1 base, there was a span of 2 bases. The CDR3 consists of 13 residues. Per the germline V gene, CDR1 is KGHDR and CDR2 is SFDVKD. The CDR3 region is CATSDLPNTEAFF. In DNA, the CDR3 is TGTGCCACCAGTGATTTGCCGAACACTGAAGCTTTCTTT.

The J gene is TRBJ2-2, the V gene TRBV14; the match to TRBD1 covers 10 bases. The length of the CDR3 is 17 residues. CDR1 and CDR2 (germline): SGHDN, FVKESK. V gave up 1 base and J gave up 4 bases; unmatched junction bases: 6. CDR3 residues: CASSQAGRTGGTGELFF. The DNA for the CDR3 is TGTGCCAGCAGCCAAGCGGGGCGGACAGGGGGCACCGGGGAGCTGTTTTTT.

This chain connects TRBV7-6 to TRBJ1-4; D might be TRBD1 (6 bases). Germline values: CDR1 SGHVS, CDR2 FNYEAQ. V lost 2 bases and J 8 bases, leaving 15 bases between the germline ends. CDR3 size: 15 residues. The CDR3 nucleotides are TGTGCCAGCAGCTTAATTTACAGGGAAAGCGAAAAACTGTTTTTT. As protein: CASSLIYRESEKLFF. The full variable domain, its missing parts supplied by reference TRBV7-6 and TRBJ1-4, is GAGVSQSPRYKVTKRGQDVALRCDPISGHVSLYWYRQALGQGPEFLTYFNYEAQQDKSGLPNDRFSAERPEGSISTLTIQRTEQRDSAMYRCASSLIYRESEKLFFGSGTQLSVL.

The CDR3 DNA reads as TGTGCCAGCAAAGGGACAGTTGGGGCCAACGTCCTGACTTTC. Protein sequence: CASKGTVGANVLTF. The chain is built from TRBV5-5 and TRBJ2-6; 7 bases are a match to TRBD1. The germline gives CDR1 SGHKS, CDR2 YYEKEE (reference sequence). V lost 6 bases to trimming and J lost 3 bases; unmatched junction nucleotides: 3. CDR3 size: 14 residues.

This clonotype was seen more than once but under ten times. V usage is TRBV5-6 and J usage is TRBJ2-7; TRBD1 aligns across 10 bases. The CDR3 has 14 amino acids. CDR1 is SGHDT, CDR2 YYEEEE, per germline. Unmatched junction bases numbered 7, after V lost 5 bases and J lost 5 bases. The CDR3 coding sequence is TGTGCCAGCAGGCAGGGACAGGGGCTCCACGAGCAGTACTTC. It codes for CASRQGQGLHEQYF. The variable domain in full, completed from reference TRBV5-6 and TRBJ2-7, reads DAGVTQSPTHLIKTRGQQVTLRCSPKSGHDTVSWYQQALGQGPQFIFQYYEEEERQRGNFPDRFSGHQFPNYSSELNVNALLLGDSALYLCASRQGQGLHEQYFGPGTRLTVT.

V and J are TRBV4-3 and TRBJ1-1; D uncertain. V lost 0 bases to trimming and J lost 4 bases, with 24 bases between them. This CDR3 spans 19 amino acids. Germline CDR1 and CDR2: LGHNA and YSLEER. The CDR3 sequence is CASSQDLMPFGSRSTEAFF. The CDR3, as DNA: TGCGCCAGCAGCCAAGATCTTATGCCGTTCGGCTCCCGGAGCACTGAAGCTTTCTTT.

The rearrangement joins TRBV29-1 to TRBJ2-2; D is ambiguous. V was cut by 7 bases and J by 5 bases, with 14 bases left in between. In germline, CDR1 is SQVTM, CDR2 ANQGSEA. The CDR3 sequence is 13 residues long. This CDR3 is CSAPRLETGELFF. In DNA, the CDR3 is TGCAGCGCCCCGCGACTGGAAACCGGGGAGCTGTTTTTT.

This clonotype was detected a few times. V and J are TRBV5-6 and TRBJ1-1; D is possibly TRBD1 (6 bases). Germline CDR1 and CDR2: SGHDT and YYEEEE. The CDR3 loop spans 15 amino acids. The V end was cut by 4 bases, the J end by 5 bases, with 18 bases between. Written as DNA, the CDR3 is TGTGCCAGCAGCCAGGAATCGGGGGCTGTTACTGAAGCTTTCTTT. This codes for CASSQESGAVTEAFF.

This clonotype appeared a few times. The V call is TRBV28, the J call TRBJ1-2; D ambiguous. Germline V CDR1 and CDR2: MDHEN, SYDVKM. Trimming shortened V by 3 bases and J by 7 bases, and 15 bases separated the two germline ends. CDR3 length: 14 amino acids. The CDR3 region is CASSFVSALGGYTF. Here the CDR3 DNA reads TGTGCCAGCAGTTTTGTGTCAGCGCTGGGTGGCTACACCTTC.

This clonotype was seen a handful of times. The CDR3: CASKGKRDRSTEAFF. The CDR3 nucleotides read TGTGCCAGTAAGGGAAAAAGGGACAGATCCACTGAAGCTTTCTTT. The chain combines TRBV19 with TRBJ1-1; the match to TRBD1 covers 7 bases. The CDR3 is 15 residues long. Germline CDR1 LNHDA, CDR2 SQIVND (reference sequence). J lost 4 bases, V lost 7 bases, and 12 bases had no gene match.

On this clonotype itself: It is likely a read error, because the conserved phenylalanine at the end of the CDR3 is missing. DNA of the CDR3: TGTGCCAGCGCAGGGGGGAACTATGGCTACACCTAC. This encodes CASAGGNYGYTY. This chain links TRBV7-2 with TRBJ1-2, with 7 bases identical to TRBD1. The CDR3 is 12 amino acids. Germline CDR1 and CDR2: SGHTA and FQGNSA. V lost 8 bases to trimming and J lost 2 bases; unmatched junction nucleotides: 2.

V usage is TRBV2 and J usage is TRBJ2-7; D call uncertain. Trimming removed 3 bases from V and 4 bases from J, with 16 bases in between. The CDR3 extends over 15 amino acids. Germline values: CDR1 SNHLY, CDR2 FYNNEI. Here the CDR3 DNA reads TGTGCCAGCAGTGATATCAGATTTCCACCGTACGAGCAGTACTTC. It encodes CASSDIRFPPYEQYF.

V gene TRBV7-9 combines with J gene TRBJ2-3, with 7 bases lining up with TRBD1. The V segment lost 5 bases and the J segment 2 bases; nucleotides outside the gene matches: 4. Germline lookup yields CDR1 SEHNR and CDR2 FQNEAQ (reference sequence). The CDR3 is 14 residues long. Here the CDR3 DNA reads TGTGCCAGCAGCGTACAGGGGAACACAGATACGCAGTATTTT. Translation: CASSVQGNTDTQYF.

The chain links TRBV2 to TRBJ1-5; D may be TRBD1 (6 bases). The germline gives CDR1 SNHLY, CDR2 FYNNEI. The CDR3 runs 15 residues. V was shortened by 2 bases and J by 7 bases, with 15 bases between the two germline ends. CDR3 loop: CASSELSGGAQPQHF. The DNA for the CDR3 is TGTGCCAGCAGTGAACTAAGTGGGGGCGCCCAGCCCCAGCATTTT.

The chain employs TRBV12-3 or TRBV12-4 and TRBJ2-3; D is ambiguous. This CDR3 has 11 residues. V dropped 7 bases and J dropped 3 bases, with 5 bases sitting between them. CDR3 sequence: CASTLTDTQYF. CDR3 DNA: TGTGCCAGCACCCTTACAGATACGCAGTATTTT.

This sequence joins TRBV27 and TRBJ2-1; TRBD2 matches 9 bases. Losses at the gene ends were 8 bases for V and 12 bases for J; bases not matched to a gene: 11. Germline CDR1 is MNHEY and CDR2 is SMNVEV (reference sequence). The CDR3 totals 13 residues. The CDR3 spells CASRELSGGWQFF. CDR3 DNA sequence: TGTGCCAGCCGTGAGCTAAGCGGGGGGTGGCAGTTCTTC.

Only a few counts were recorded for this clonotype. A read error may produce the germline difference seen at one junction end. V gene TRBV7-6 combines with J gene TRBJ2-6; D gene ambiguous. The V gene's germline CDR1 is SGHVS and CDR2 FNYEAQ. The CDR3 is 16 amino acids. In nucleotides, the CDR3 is TGTGCTAGCAGCCCCGGGTCTTCGACTGGGGCCAACGTCCTGACTTTC. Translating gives CASSPGSSTGANVLTF.

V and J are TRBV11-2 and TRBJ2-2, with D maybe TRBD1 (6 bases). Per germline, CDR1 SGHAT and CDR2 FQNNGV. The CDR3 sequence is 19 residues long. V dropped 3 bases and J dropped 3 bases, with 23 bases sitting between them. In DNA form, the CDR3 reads TGTGCCAGCAGCTTGACCCCGAGATCAGGACAGAAATACACCGGGGAGCTGTTTTTT. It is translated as CASSLTPRSGQKYTGELFF.

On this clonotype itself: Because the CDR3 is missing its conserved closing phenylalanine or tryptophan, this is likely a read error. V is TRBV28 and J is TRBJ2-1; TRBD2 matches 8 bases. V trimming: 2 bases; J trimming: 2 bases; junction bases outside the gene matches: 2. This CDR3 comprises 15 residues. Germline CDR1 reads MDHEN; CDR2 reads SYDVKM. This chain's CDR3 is CASSLRGGPYNEQFL. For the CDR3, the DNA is TGTGCCAGCAGTTTACGCGGGGGGCCCTACAATGAGCAGTTCCTC.

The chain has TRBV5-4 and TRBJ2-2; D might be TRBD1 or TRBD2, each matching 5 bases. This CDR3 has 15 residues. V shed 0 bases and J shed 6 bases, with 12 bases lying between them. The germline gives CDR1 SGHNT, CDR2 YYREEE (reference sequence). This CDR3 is CASSLGRGDPGELFF. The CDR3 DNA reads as TGTGCCAGCAGCTTGGGTAGAGGGGATCCCGGGGAGCTGTTTTTT.

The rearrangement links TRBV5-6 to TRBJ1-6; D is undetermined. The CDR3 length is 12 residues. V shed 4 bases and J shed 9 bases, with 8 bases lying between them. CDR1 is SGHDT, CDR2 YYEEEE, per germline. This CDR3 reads CASSKDSSPLHF. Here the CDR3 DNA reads TGTGCCAGCAGCAAGGACTCTTCACCCCTCCACTTT.

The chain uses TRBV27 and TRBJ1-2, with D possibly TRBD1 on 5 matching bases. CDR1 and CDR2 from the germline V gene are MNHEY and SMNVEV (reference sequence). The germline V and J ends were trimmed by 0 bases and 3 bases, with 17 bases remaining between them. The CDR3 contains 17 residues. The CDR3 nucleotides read TGTGCCAGCAGTTTATCGTGGGGCGAGGCCCCGTACTATGGCTACACCTTC. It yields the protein CASSLSWGEAPYYGYTF.

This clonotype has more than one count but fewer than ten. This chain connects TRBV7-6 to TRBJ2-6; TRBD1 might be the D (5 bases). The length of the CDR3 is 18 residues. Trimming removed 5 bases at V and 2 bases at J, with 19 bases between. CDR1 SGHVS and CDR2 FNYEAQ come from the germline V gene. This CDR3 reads CASSKLRTLGPGANVLTF. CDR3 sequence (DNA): TGTGCCAGCAGCAAACTAAGAACCCTGGGGCCTGGGGCCAACGTCCTGACTTTC.